The 29 T cell receptor beta chains listed next were all sequenced from one sample in a study of T cell responses to AZD1222 COVID-19 vaccine (dated by TCRdb to the early 2020s). Library generation was performed with the immunoSEQ multiplex PCR assay. TCRdb re-hosts the immuneACCESS table, in-frame sequences only. Its copies lack some clones; in the studies checked, an unresolved V gene accounts for under half of them, and the cause for the rest is not known. This sample gives roughly 60,000 clones in total; over 65% of them show up just once. Roughly 3.5% of the sample is taken by the ten largest. This specimen's time point label, interpreted: about 28 days (+/-7) after the second vaccine dose. The source material was peripheral blood, sampled 28 days after the second AZD1222 dose. The receptors come from an adult who received the AZD1222 COVID-19 vaccine.

The chain recombines TRBV19 with TRBJ2-5; possibly TRBD1 for D (7 bases). Trimming pared 5 bases from V and 5 bases from J, leaving 15 bases between. The CDR3 contains 14 residues. Looked up from germline, CDR1 is LNHDA and CDR2 is SQIVND (reference sequence). CDR3 DNA sequence: TGTGCCAGTAGTGCGGGGACAGCAGGGGAGACCCAGTACTTC. Protein product: CASSAGTAGETQYF.

The V gene is TRBV3-1 (or the pseudogene TRBV3-2), the J gene TRBJ2-1; no clear D gene. This CDR3 spans 13 amino acids. The germline CDR1 and CDR2 sequences are LGHDT and YNNKEL (reference sequence). Trimming removed 2 bases from V and 8 bases from J, with 10 bases in between. The CDR3 sequence is CASSQPPGDEQFF. The CDR3 nucleotides are TGTGCCAGCAGCCAACCCCCGGGCGATGAGCAGTTCTTC.

About this clone: Other DNA variants within this sample encode the same CDR3. V and J are TRBV24-1 and TRBJ1-1; 8 bases line up with TRBD1. Trimming cost V 7 bases and J 1 base; bases outside gene matches: 1. This CDR3 contains 13 residues. Germline V gene sequence: CDR1 KGHDR, CDR2 SFDVKD. In nucleotides, the CDR3 is TGTGCCACCAGGGGGACAGGGAACACTGAAGCTTTCTTT. Its protein product is CATRGTGNTEAFF.

This chain connects TRBV11-2 to TRBJ2-3; the D is unclear. The CDR3 has 11 residues. V lost 5 bases, J lost 2 bases, and 2 bases lay in between. Germline CDR1 reads SGHAT; CDR2 reads FQNNGV. CDR3 coding DNA: TGTGCCAGCAGCATCACAGATACGCAGTATTTT. It codes for CASSITDTQYF.

This chain joins TRBV5-6 and TRBJ2-5; 8 positions match TRBD1. Per the germline V gene, CDR1 is SGHDT and CDR2 is YYEEEE. This CDR3 is built from 15 residues. V dropped 4 bases and J dropped 1; count of bases not matched to a gene: 6. CDR3 in amino acids: CASSPQGVFQETQYF. DNA for the CDR3: TGTGCCAGCAGCCCACAGGGGGTGTTCCAAGAGACCCAGTACTTC.

CDR3 DNA sequence: TGTGCCAGCACCTGGACAGGAGGCACTGAAGCTTTCTTT. Encoded protein: CASTWTGGTEAFF. This chain links TRBV12-3 or TRBV12-4 with TRBJ1-1; 7 nucleotides match TRBD1. The CDR3 contains 13 residues. V lost 7 bases to trimming and J lost 4 bases; unmatched junction nucleotides: 6.

This clone was seen only a few times. This rearrangement joins TRBV5-6 to TRBJ2-3, with 7 bases lining up with TRBD2. The ends lost 0 bases at V and 0 bases at J; junction bases unmatched: 1. The CDR3 is made up of 15 amino acids. From germline, CDR1 is SGHDT and CDR2 YYEEEE. CDR3 protein: CASSLGLASTDTQYF. The CDR3, as DNA: TGTGCCAGCAGCTTGGGACTAGCTAGCACAGATACGCAGTATTTT.

V and J are TRBV19 and TRBJ1-5, with D unclear. V was cut by 3 bases and J by 5 bases, with 8 bases left in between. Germline loops: CDR1 LNHDA, CDR2 SQIVND (reference sequence). The CDR3 totals 13 residues. CDR3: CASSIPSYQPQHF. CDR3 bases: TGTGCCAGTAGTATTCCCAGCTATCAGCCCCAGCATTTT.

Here the CDR3 DNA reads TGTGCCAGCAGCCAAGAAGATAGATTCGTCTACGAGCAGTACTTC. This codes for CASSQEDRFVYEQYF. The chain carries TRBV4-2 and TRBJ2-7, with D unclear. CDR1 is LGHNA, CDR2 YNFKEQ, per germline. The CDR3 covers 15 residues. Trimming pared 0 bases from V and 3 bases from J, leaving 12 bases between.

This clone was seen a few times. The V gene is TRBV7-6, the J gene TRBJ2-3, with no clear D. The CDR3 consists of 16 residues. Trimming removed 2 bases from V and 4 bases from J, with 16 bases in between. From germline, CDR1 is SGHVS and CDR2 FNYEAQ. The CDR3 spells CASSLRSNTEADTQYF. The CDR3 DNA reads TGTGCCAGCAGCTTAAGGTCGAACACCGAAGCAGATACGCAGTATTTT.

J is TRBJ1-5 and V is TRBV19; TRBD1 aligns across 7 bases. V shed 6 bases, J shed 7 bases, and the junction held 6 bases outside the gene matches. This CDR3 comprises 13 residues. CDR1 is LNHDA, CDR2 SQIVND, per germline (reference sequence). CDR3 coding DNA: TGTGCCAGTAGGGTACAGGGGCCGCAGCCCCAGCATTTT. Protein sequence: CASRVQGPQPQHF.

CDR3 DNA sequence: TGTGCCAGTAGTATATCCGCGCGGGGACTCTACGAGCAGTACTTC. Translating gives CASSISARGLYEQYF. The chain uses TRBV19 and TRBJ2-7, with D perhaps TRBD2 (6 bases). The V end lost 2 bases, the J end lost 3 bases, and 14 bases lay between the germline ends. Germline V CDR1 and CDR2: LNHDA, SQIVND (reference sequence). The CDR3 extends over 15 amino acids.

The J gene is TRBJ2-7, the V gene TRBV4-3; D may match TRBD1 or TRBD2 (5 bases each). CDR1 is LGHNA and CDR2 is YSLEER in the germline V gene. The CDR3 is made up of 14 amino acids. V gave up 2 bases and J gave up 4 bases, with 12 bases separating them. The CDR3 loop reads CASSQTRGPYEQYF. DNA for the CDR3: TGCGCCAGCAGCCAAACCCGGGGCCCTTACGAGCAGTACTTC.

The chain is built from TRBV6-5 and TRBJ1-2, with D unresolved. The germline V gene encodes CDR1 MNHEY and CDR2 SVGAGI. The V and J ends lost 0 bases and 7 bases respectively, with 15 bases between them. The CDR3 runs to 15 residues. The chain's CDR3 is CASSYSRGSEGGYTF. The CDR3 DNA follows: TGTGCCAGCAGTTACTCGCGAGGTTCTGAGGGTGGCTACACCTTC.

CDR3: CASSKRGRGWTGELFF. CDR3 bases: TGTGCCAGCAGCAAAAGGGGTCGGGGCTGGACCGGGGAGCTGTTTTTT. This sequence joins TRBV11-2 and TRBJ2-2; D is perhaps TRBD1 or TRBD2 (5 bases each). Trimming took off 5 bases at V and 5 bases at J, with 18 bases between the two ends. This CDR3 contains 16 residues. Germline loops: CDR1 SGHAT, CDR2 FQNNGV.

This clone was observed a single time. This sequence joins TRBV5-4 and TRBJ2-1; 10 bases fit TRBD2. CDR1 and CDR2 from the germline V gene are SGHNT and YYREEE (reference sequence). Losses at the gene ends were 3 bases for V and 4 bases for J; bases not matched to a gene: 7. This CDR3 comprises 16 residues. The CDR3: CASSSPTSGSYNEQFF. The CDR3 bases are TGTGCCAGCAGCTCCCCGACTAGCGGGTCTTACAATGAGCAGTTCTTC. Supplemented by reference TRBV5-4 and TRBJ2-1, the full variable domain reads ETGVTQSPTHLIKTRGQQVTLRCSSQSGHNTVSWYQQALGQGPQFIFQYYREEENGRGNFPPRFSGLQFPNYSSELNVNALELDDSALYLCASSSPTSGSYNEQFFGPGTRLTVL.

The V and J genes are TRBV19 and TRBJ1-1, with a weak D call TRBD1 (6 bases). Germline V gene lookup returns CDR1 LNHDA and CDR2 SQIVND (reference sequence). Deletions cut 6 bases from V and 1 base from J, with 15 bases between. The CDR3 has 15 amino acids. This chain's CDR3 is CASRGGATTNTEAFF. The CDR3 region has the DNA TGTGCCAGTAGGGGGGGGGCAACGACGAACACTGAAGCTTTCTTT.

The chain is built from TRBV6-5 and TRBJ1-2; D unclear. With 2 bases removed from V and 2 bases from J, the gap between germline ends came to 9 bases. Germline V gene data show CDR1 as MNHEY and CDR2 as SVGAGI. The CDR3 sequence is 14 residues long. This CDR3 is CASSYRGTNYGYTF. For the CDR3, the DNA is TGTGCCAGCAGTTACCGCGGTACCAACTATGGCTACACCTTC.

The V and J genes are TRBV2 and TRBJ1-3, with a tentative D call TRBD1 (5 bases). This CDR3 spans 15 amino acids. V gave up 1 base and J gave up 2 bases, with 9 bases separating them. Per germline, CDR1 SNHLY and CDR2 FYNNEI. CDR3 region: CASSEGTGTGNTIYF. The CDR3 DNA is TGTGCCAGCAGTGAAGGTACAGGTACTGGAAACACCATATATTTT.

V and J are TRBV7-8 and TRBJ1-3, with 8 bases fitting TRBD1. CDR3 size: 16 residues. Unmatched junction bases numbered 4, after V lost 3 bases and J lost 0 bases. Looked up from germline, CDR1 is SGHVS and CDR2 is FQNEAQ. The CDR3 here is CASSFWTGSSGNTIYF. The CDR3 DNA is TGTGCCAGCAGCTTCTGGACAGGGAGCTCTGGAAACACCATATATTTT.

V and J are TRBV5-4 and TRBJ2-7; D is uncertain. The V gene's germline CDR1 is SGHNT and CDR2 YYREEE (reference sequence). The CDR3 contains 13 residues. V lost 0 bases and J 6 bases, leaving 10 bases between the germline ends. The CDR3 here is CASSLDSHGEQYF. The CDR3 region has the DNA TGTGCCAGCAGCTTGGACAGCCACGGCGAGCAGTACTTC.

V and J are TRBV28 and TRBJ1-6; unclear D gene. The CDR3 length is 12 residues. Germline assignment: CDR1 MDHEN and CDR2 SYDVKM. Trimming pared 7 bases from V and 9 bases from J, leaving 10 bases between. The CDR3 spells CASTPGSSPLHF. In nucleotides, the CDR3 is TGTGCCAGCACTCCTGGATCTTCACCCCTCCACTTT.

This chain links TRBV11-3 with TRBJ2-1; TRBD2 matches 14 bases. Germline V gives CDR1 SGHNT, CDR2 YENEEA. V gave up 5 bases and J gave up 14 bases; unmatched junction bases: 11. There are 15 residues in the CDR3. In DNA, the CDR3 is TGTGCCAGCAGCCCCCGGACGGGACTAGCGGGGGTTGAGTTCTTC. This codes for CASSPRTGLAGVEFF.

The chain is built from TRBV7-2 and TRBJ1-4; 8 nucleotides align to TRBD1. This CDR3 has 14 amino acids. The V segment lost 8 bases and the J segment 8 bases; nucleotides outside the gene matches: 10. Germline values: CDR1 SGHTA, CDR2 FQGNSA. CDR3 DNA: TGTGCCAGCGGGACCGGGACAGGAGACGAAAAACTGTTTTTT. Its protein is CASGTGTGDEKLFF.

V gene TRBV2 combines with J gene TRBJ1-2, with unresolved D. V was cut by 8 bases and J by 3 bases, with 13 bases left in between. The CDR3 totals 13 residues. Per the germline V gene, CDR1 is SNHLY and CDR2 is FYNNEI. This CDR3 is CASDPGSDYGYTF. The CDR3 DNA sequence: TGTGCCAGCGATCCGGGAAGCGACTATGGCTACACCTTC. The full variable domain, its missing parts supplied by reference TRBV2 and TRBJ1-2, is EPEVTQTPSHQVTQMGQEVILRCVPISNHLYFYWYRQILGQKVEFLVSFYNNEISEKSEIFDDQFSVERPDGSNFTLKIRSTKLEDSAMYFCASDPGSDYGYTFGSGTRLTVV.

The rearrangement joins TRBV28 to TRBJ1-2; TRBD1 might be the D (5 bases). CDR1 is MDHEN and CDR2 is SYDVKM in the germline V gene. CDR3 length equals 13 residues. Between the trimmed V and J ends, which lost 9 bases and 6 bases, there was a span of 17 bases. The chain's CDR3 is CASSQVFLDGYTF. In DNA, the CDR3 is TGTGCCAGTTCACAGGTCTTTTTGGATGGCTACACCTTC.

V and J are TRBV25-1 and TRBJ1-3; D not resolved. The V and J ends lost 3 bases and 3 bases respectively, with 6 bases between them. The CDR3 runs to 13 residues. Germline V gives CDR1 MGHDK, CDR2 SYGVNS. This CDR3 is CASSEGIGNTIYF. The DNA for the CDR3 is TGTGCCAGCAGTGAGGGGATTGGAAACACCATATATTTT.

The chain couples TRBV21-1 to TRBJ1-5. TRBV21-1 is assigned pseudogene status. This CDR3 has 15 residues. CDR3 DNA sequence: TGTGCCAGCAGCAATGGGCACAGCGGTAATCAGCCCCAGCATTTT. Protein: CASSNGHSGNQPQHF.

This clone was counted a single time. The chain is built from TRBV28 and TRBJ1-2; unclear D gene. Per the germline V gene, CDR1 is MDHEN and CDR2 is SYDVKM. Trimming shortened V by 2 bases and J by 6 bases, and 10 bases separated the two germline ends. This CDR3 is built from 13 residues. This CDR3 is CASSLQKRNGYTF. Written as DNA, the CDR3 is TGTGCCAGCAGTTTACAGAAGAGAAATGGCTACACCTTC.